This TCR beta chain comes out of a study of cytomegalovirus exposure and HLA in healthy donors. For this clone: The antigen is not known.

The PCR made use of 60 Vbeta and 13 Jbeta primers. Repertoires were generated with immunoSEQ multiplex PCR, while TCRdb's copy carries only in-frame clones and drops some. The profile covers 250,000 to 350,000 clones, with 86% appearing a single time and around 4.2% taken by the ten largest. V lost 2 bases and J 2 bases, leaving 8 bases between the germline ends. This CDR3 comprises 14 residues. In germline, CDR1 is SGHRS, CDR2 YFSETQ. General observations from the study: There were some public TCRs occurring in many donors, but most TCR sequences were rare. An analysis that came later showed most CMV-associated TCR beta chains appearing HLA-restricted. Roughly uniform sequencing depth across donors was assumed, possibly incorrectly.

This TCR was sampled from a man aged 40-49 years in good health and CMV-seropositive. The sample was PBMCs. The rearrangement links TRBV5-1 to TRBJ2-1; D is undetermined. CDR3 sequence reads: CASSFGSTYNEQFF. The CDR3, as DNA: TGCGCCAGCAGCTTTGGCTCGACCTACAATGAGCAGTTCTTC.